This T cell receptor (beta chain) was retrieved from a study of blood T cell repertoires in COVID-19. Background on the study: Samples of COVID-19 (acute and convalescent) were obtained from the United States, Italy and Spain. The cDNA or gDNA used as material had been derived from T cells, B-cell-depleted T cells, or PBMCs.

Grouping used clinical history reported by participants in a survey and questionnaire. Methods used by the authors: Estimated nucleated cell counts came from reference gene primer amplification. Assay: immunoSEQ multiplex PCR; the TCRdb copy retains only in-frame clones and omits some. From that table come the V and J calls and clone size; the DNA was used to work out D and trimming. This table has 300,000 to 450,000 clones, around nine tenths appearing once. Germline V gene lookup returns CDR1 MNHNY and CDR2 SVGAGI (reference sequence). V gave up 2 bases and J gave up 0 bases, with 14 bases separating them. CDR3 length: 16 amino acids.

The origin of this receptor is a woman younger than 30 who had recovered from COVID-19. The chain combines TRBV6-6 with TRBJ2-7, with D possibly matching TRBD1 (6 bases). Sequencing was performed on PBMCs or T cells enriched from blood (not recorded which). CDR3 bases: TGTGCCAGCAGTTACCCCGACAGGTCGGCCTCCTACGAGCAGTACTTC. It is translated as CASSYPDRSASYEQYF.